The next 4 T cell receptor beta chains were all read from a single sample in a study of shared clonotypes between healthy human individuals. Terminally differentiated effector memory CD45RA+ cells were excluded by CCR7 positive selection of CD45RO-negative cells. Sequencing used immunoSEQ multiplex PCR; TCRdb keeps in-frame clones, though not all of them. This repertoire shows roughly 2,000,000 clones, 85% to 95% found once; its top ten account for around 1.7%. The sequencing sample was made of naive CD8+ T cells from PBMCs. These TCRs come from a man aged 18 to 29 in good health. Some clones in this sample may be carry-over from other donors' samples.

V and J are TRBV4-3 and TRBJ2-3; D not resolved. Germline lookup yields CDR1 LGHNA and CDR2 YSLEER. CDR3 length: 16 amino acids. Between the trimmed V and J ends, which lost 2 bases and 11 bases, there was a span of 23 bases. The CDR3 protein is CASSQSGAGQQYGQYF. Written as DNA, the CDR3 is TGCGCCAGCAGCCAATCCGGCGCAGGTCAGCAGTATGGGCAGTATTTT.

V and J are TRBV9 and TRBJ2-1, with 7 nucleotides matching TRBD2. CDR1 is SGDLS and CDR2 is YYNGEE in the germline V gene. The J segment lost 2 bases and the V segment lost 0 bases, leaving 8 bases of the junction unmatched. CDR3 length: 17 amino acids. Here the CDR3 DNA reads TGTGCCAGCAGCGTAGGTTTGACGGGAGGTCCCTACAATGAGCAGTTCTTC. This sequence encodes CASSVGLTGGPYNEQFF.

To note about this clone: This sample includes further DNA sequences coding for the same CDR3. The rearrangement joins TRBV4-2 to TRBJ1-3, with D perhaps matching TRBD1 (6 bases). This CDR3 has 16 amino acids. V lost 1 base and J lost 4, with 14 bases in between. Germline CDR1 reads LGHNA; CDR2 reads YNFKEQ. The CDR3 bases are TGTGCCAGCAGCCAAGGTTTGGGGGCGGAAGGAAACACCATATATTTT. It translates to CASSQGLGAEGNTIYF.

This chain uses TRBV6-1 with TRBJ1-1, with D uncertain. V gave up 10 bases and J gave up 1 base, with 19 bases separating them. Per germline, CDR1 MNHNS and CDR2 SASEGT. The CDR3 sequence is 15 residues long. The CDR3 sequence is CATFSPLRANTEAFF. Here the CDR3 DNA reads TGTGCCACGTTTTCCCCCCTAAGGGCGAACACTGAAGCTTTCTTT.